The clone carrying this T cell receptor beta chain was counted many times. The antigen remains unidentified. Between the trimmed V and J ends, which lost 3 bases and 4 bases, there was a span of 10 bases. Germline V gene sequence: CDR1 MNHEY, CDR2 SMNVEV (reference sequence). The CDR3 runs to 13 residues. The source of the sample is a study of T cells in Graves' hyperthyroidism and ophthalmopathy. Across the whole study: Once the initial diagnosis was made, peripheral blood was obtained before any treatment. Overall study results and limits: Model-based prediction identified ophthalmopathy a median approximately 6 months prior to its onset. Blood also contained most expanded thyroid clonotypes above 0.001.

Amplified TCR beta CDR3 regions derived from RNA transcripts. The TCR CDR3 was amplified in a first-round RT-PCR using the HTBI primer set. One entry per CDR3 protein, called by TCRdb with MiXCR from the multiplex PCR reads. This sample yields 350,000 or so distinct CDR3 sequences, of which about a sixth are seen a single time; about 14% belongs to the top ten. The chain has TRBV27 and TRBJ2-7; D gene uncertain. Sequencing was done on a sample of blood. This receptor was taken from a woman between 35 and 50 years old with Graves' ophthalmopathy. CDR3 sequence: CASSFSDGYEQYF. CDR3 bases: TGTGCCAGCAGTTTCTCGGACGGTTACGAGCAGTACTTC.